The table lists the clone carrying this T cell receptor (beta chain) with a count of one. The data belong to a study of shared clonotypes between healthy human individuals. Free of recent acute infections or vaccinations, the donors were healthy HIV-negative adults. TCRdb keeps only in-frame clones here, not all; method: immunoSEQ multiplex PCR. The data contain roughly 2.5 million clones, around 90% of them singletons. The CDR3 runs to 16 residues. From germline, CDR1 is LNHDA and CDR2 SQIVND (reference sequence). V lost 4 bases and J lost 0, with 16 bases in between. This clonotype was obtained from a man aged 18 to 35 in good health. The source material was naive CD4+ T cells sorted from blood. Subset: CD45RA+ positively selected. The rearrangement uses TRBV19 and TRBJ2-7; D is possibly TRBD1 or TRBD2 (7 bases each). Here the CDR3 DNA reads TGTGCCAGTAGTAGGGAGGGGGCGAAAAGCTCCTACGAGCAGTACTTC. Protein sequence: CASSREGAKSSYEQYF.